Each of the 25 T cell receptor beta chains below was sequenced from the same sample in a study of cytomegalovirus exposure and HLA in healthy donors. Primers included in the PCR were 60 Vbeta and 13 Jbeta primers. Generated by immunoSEQ multiplex PCR, the TCRdb table keeps only in-frame clones and is missing some. The repertoire consists of about 190,000 clones, with around 77% occurring once and the leading ten covering roughly 1.6%. Sequences were obtained from PBMCs. These receptors came from a young woman in good health and CMV-seronegative.

As for this clone: Relative to the germline gene, one junction end is altered; a read error may explain this. V gene TRBV7-9 combines with J gene TRBJ2-3; 8 bases agree with TRBD2. Germline V gene data show CDR1 as SEHNR and CDR2 as FQNEAQ (reference sequence). This CDR3 region has 14 residues. The CDR3 loop is CASSLSRPGLDMDF. In DNA, the CDR3 is TGTGCCAGCAGCTTATCCAGACCGGGACTAGACATGGATTTT.

The table lists this clone with a count of one. The genes are TRBV28 and TRBJ1-1; the D is unclear. CDR3 length: 12 amino acids. V was pared by 11 bases and J by 0 bases, with 10 bases between. Germline CDR1 MDHEN, CDR2 SYDVKM. The CDR3 DNA is TGTGCCCTTGGACTCCTGAACACTGAAGCTTTCTTT. This gives the protein CALGLLNTEAFF.

This clone was detected only a few times. V usage is TRBV7-9 and J usage is TRBJ1-2, with a tentative D call TRBD1 (5 bases). V dropped 1 base and J dropped 2 bases, with 11 bases sitting between them. This CDR3 has 15 residues. Germline-derived CDR1 and CDR2 are SEHNR and FQNEAQ (reference sequence). CDR3 DNA sequence: TGTGCCAGCAGCTTAGGGGGCCTGCAGAACTATGGCTACACCTTC. Its translation is CASSLGGLQNYGYTF.

This clone was detected only a few times. The V and J genes are TRBV7-3 and TRBJ1-1, with 7 bases identical to TRBD1. Germline V gene lookup returns CDR1 SGHTA and CDR2 FQGTGA. This CDR3 has 13 amino acids. With V trimmed by 5 bases and J by 5 bases, 5 bases remained unmatched. CDR3 sequence (DNA): TGTGCCAGCAGCCCAATCAGGGGGACTGAAGCTTTCTTT. Protein sequence: CASSPIRGTEAFF.

This chain joins TRBV10-1 and TRBJ2-5; D uncertain. The CDR3 contains 13 residues. V lost 3 bases and J 5 bases, leaving 10 bases between the germline ends. CDR1 and CDR2 (germline): WNHNN, SYGVQD (reference sequence). This CDR3 reads CASSEPGWETQYF. CDR3 in DNA: TGCGCCAGCAGTGAACCGGGTTGGGAGACCCAGTACTTC.

This clone was seen only once. The chain is built from TRBV2 and TRBJ1-4; possible D gene TRBD1, 6 bases. The CDR3 has 14 residues. Germline CDR1 reads SNHLY; CDR2 reads FYNNEI. The V and J ends lost 6 bases and 10 bases respectively, with 18 bases between them. The CDR3 loop reads CASSETGRSAKLFF. DNA of the CDR3: TGTGCCAGCAGCGAAACAGGGCGTTCGGCAAAACTGTTTTTT.

The V gene is TRBV25-1, the J gene TRBJ1-1; D is undetermined. Deletions cut 7 bases from V and 4 bases from J, with 10 bases between. Per the germline V gene, CDR1 is MGHDK and CDR2 is SYGVNS. CDR3 length: 12 residues. The CDR3: CASTPGGTEAFF. DNA of the CDR3: TGTGCCAGCACACCGGGAGGCACTGAAGCTTTCTTT. Drawing the rest from reference TRBV25-1 and TRBJ1-1, the complete variable domain is EADIYQTPRYLVIGTGKKITLECSQTMGHDKMYWYQQDPGMELHLIHYSYGVNSTEKGDLSSESTVSRIRTEHFPLTLESARPSHTSQYLCASTPGGTEAFFGQGTRLTVV.

This chain links TRBV6-6 with TRBJ1-5, with D possibly being TRBD1 (6 bases). V gave up 6 bases and J gave up 1 base, with 16 bases separating them. The CDR3 is 16 amino acids. Germline V gene lookup returns CDR1 MNHNY and CDR2 SVGAGI (reference sequence). The CDR3 region has the DNA TGTGCCAGCAGCCTACCAGGGGCCTTGAGCAATCAGCCCCAGCATTTT. Amino acid sequence: CASSLPGALSNQPQHF.

The genes are TRBV9 and TRBJ2-2, with TRBD1 matching 7 bases. The trim removed 3 bases at V and 0 bases at J, leaving 2 bases unmatched. CDR3 length: 15 residues. Germline-derived CDR1 and CDR2 are SGDLS and YYNGEE. The CDR3 nucleotides are TGTGCCAGCAGCGCTGGGACAGCGAACACCGGGGAGCTGTTTTTT. This encodes CASSAGTANTGELFF.

This clone showed up just once. The gene calls are TRBV6-1 and TRBJ2-7; 7 bases agree with TRBD1. The CDR3 spans 13 residues. Germline V gives CDR1 MNHNS, CDR2 SASEGT. The V and J ends lost 4 bases and 6 bases, in that order; junction bases with no gene match: 6. The CDR3 protein is CASSAGTDSEQYF. For the CDR3, the DNA is TGTGCCAGCAGTGCCGGGACAGATAGCGAGCAGTACTTC.

The chain is built from TRBV2 and TRBJ1-6, with 9 bases fitting TRBD1. Germline V CDR1 and CDR2: SNHLY, FYNNEI. This CDR3 comprises 16 residues. Losses at the gene ends were 6 bases for V and 7 bases for J; bases not matched to a gene: 10. The chain's CDR3 is CASSPTRTGENSPLHF. The CDR3 DNA reads as TGTGCCAGCAGCCCCACTAGGACAGGGGAAAATTCACCCCTCCACTTT.

Only a few counts were recorded for this clone. The chain uses TRBV9 and TRBJ1-3; the D is unclear. The V and J ends lost 4 bases and 1 base respectively, with 12 bases between them. The length of the CDR3 is 15 residues. Germline V gene lookup returns CDR1 SGDLS and CDR2 YYNGEE. CDR3 loop: CASSPGGSSGNTIYF. The CDR3 region has the DNA TGTGCCAGCAGCCCGGGAGGTAGTTCTGGAAACACCATATATTTT.

This clone appeared a few times. The chain links TRBV5-4 to TRBJ2-2, with 8 bases matching TRBD2. The CDR3 spans 15 residues. After removal of 2 bases from V and 2 bases from J, the junction contained 2 bases not matched to a gene. Germline V gives CDR1 SGHNT, CDR2 YYREEE (reference sequence). The CDR3 nucleotides are TGTGCCAGCAGCTTCGGGACTAGAAACACCGGGGAGCTGTTTTTT. Translation: CASSFGTRNTGELFF.

The chain has TRBV4-1 and TRBJ1-6, with 12 bases matching TRBD1. V gave up 1 base and J gave up 7 bases; unmatched junction bases: 14. Germline V gene sequence: CDR1 MGHRA, CDR2 YSYEKL. The CDR3 has 20 residues. The CDR3 spells CASSQAGTGGALGENSPLHF. Here the CDR3 DNA reads TGCGCCAGCAGCCAAGCCGGGACAGGGGGCGCTTTAGGGGAAAATTCACCCCTCCACTTT.

The chain combines TRBV6-1 with TRBJ1-6; 8 bases align to TRBD1. V shed 11 bases, J shed 9 bases, and the junction held 9 bases outside the gene matches. The CDR3 runs 13 residues. Germline loops: CDR1 MNHNS, CDR2 SASEGT. The CDR3 sequence: CAVHRGTGSPLHF. CDR3 in DNA: TGTGCCGTCCACAGGGGGACGGGTTCACCCCTCCACTTT.

The rearrangement uses TRBV4-1 and TRBJ2-5, with 12 nucleotides matching TRBD2. V gave up 1 base and J gave up 5 bases; unmatched junction bases: 2. The CDR3 is made up of 15 amino acids. Germline CDR1 reads MGHRA; CDR2 reads YSYEKL. The CDR3 here is CASSQGTSGRETQYF. In DNA form, the CDR3 reads TGCGCCAGCAGCCAAGGAACTAGCGGGAGGGAGACCCAGTACTTC.

The chain has TRBV4-1 and TRBJ1-2; D not certain. This CDR3 spans 14 amino acids. The germline V gene encodes CDR1 MGHRA and CDR2 YSYEKL. V was cut by 4 bases and J by 1 base, with 10 bases left in between. This CDR3 is CASSRPGNNYGYTF. CDR3 sequence (DNA): TGCGCCAGCAGCCGACCAGGCAATAACTATGGCTACACCTTC.

This rearrangement joins TRBV27 to TRBJ1-4, with D maybe TRBD1 (5 bases). V was clipped by 3 bases and J by 7 bases, with 12 bases between them. The CDR3 sequence is 14 residues long. The germline CDR1 and CDR2 sequences are MNHEY and SMNVEV (reference sequence). Here the CDR3 reads CASSFLGHVEKLFF. CDR3 in DNA: TGTGCCAGCAGTTTCCTCGGACACGTTGAAAAACTGTTTTTT.

The chain carries TRBV7-6 and TRBJ2-7, with D maybe TRBD1 (6 bases). Germline lookup yields CDR1 SGHVS and CDR2 FNYEAQ. V dropped 4 bases and J dropped 0 bases, with 19 bases sitting between them. The CDR3 is 17 amino acids. Here the CDR3 reads CASSSPSTGPSSYEQYF. As DNA, the CDR3 is TGTGCCAGCAGCTCCCCTTCGACAGGACCCAGCTCCTACGAGCAGTACTTC.

The chain is built from TRBV28 and TRBJ2-4; D might be TRBD2 (7 bases). Germline CDR1 reads MDHEN; CDR2 reads SYDVKM. There are 14 residues in the CDR3. V was trimmed by 8 bases and J by 7 bases, leaving 18 bases between them. CDR3: CASGLTGGRNIQYF. The CDR3 DNA reads TGTGCCAGCGGGCTCACGGGGGGCCGGAACATTCAGTACTTC.

The chain employs TRBV2 and TRBJ2-3; 10 bases are shared with TRBD1. The CDR3 has 14 amino acids. Germline V lookup: CDR1 SNHLY, CDR2 FYNNEI. Losses at the gene ends were 5 bases for V and 3 bases for J; bases not matched to a gene: 2. CDR3 residues: CASSLDRGTDTQYF. The CDR3 nucleotides are TGTGCCAGCAGTTTGGACAGGGGGACAGATACGCAGTATTTT.

This chain links TRBV6-5 with TRBJ2-3; D is ambiguous. The V and J ends lost 0 bases and 0 bases respectively, with 10 bases between them. The CDR3 extends over 16 amino acids. The germline gives CDR1 MNHEY, CDR2 SVGAGI. The CDR3 protein is CASSYSSGPSTDTQYF. The CDR3 DNA reads TGTGCCAGCAGTTACTCATCCGGTCCTAGCACAGATACGCAGTATTTT.

The CDR3 is CASWEGGFNQPQHF. The CDR3 DNA follows: TGTGCCAGCTGGGAGGGGGGCTTCAATCAGCCCCAGCATTTT. The genes are TRBV18 and TRBJ1-5, with D possibly matching TRBD1 (6 bases). From germline, CDR1 is KGHSH and CDR2 LQKENI. The CDR3 has 14 residues. V was cut by 7 bases and J by 3 bases, with 13 bases left in between.

The chain couples TRBV18 to TRBJ2-3, with TRBD2 as a possible D gene (6 bases). Germline values: CDR1 KGHSH, CDR2 LQKENI. This CDR3 comprises 17 residues. V lost 2 bases and J lost 4, with 19 bases in between. CDR3 sequence (DNA): TGTGCCAGCTCACCAGCGTTGATCGGGAGCGGAGCAGATACGCAGTATTTT. This translates into CASSPALIGSGADTQYF.

In its sample, this clone was seen a few times. The rearrangement links TRBV5-4 to TRBJ1-3; D remains unclear. The CDR3 extends over 17 amino acids. With 0 bases removed from V and 0 bases from J, the gap between germline ends came to 13 bases. Germline V gene sequence: CDR1 SGHNT, CDR2 YYREEE (reference sequence). Here the CDR3 DNA reads TGTGCCAGCAGCTTGGCCGTGTCAACTGACTCTGGAAACACCATATATTTT. This codes for CASSLAVSTDSGNTIYF. The entire variable domain, with the rest obtained from reference TRBV5-4 and TRBJ1-3, is as follows: ETGVTQSPTHLIKTRGQQVTLRCSSQSGHNTVSWYQQALGQGPQFIFQYYREEENGRGNFPPRFSGLQFPNYSSELNVNALELDDSALYLCASSLAVSTDSGNTIYFGEGSWLTVV.